Shown below are 19 T cell receptor beta chains from a single sample sequenced in a study of read filtering for tumor transcriptome and immune sequencing. Molecular barcoded adaptors covering alpha/delta and beta/gamma chains were used on about 0.4 ug RNA. One entry per CDR3 protein, called by TCRdb with MiXCR from the reads. The table has fewer than 7,000 distinct CDR3 sequences, about 20% seen once; the top ten hold roughly 24%. Sequenced: a population of CD138-negative cells sorted from bone marrow. The receptors originated from a donor aged 40 or over with multiple myeloma.

Sample share makes this clonotype medium-sized. This chain joins TRBV28 and TRBJ1-1, with D perhaps matching TRBD1 (6 bases). Germline loops: CDR1 MDHEN, CDR2 SYDVKM. The length of the CDR3 is 13 residues. With 4 bases removed from V and 8 bases from J, the gap between germline ends came to 14 bases. The CDR3 loop is CASSSSGTIEAFF. CDR3 sequence (DNA): TGTGCCAGCAGTTCGAGCGGGACAATCGAAGCTTTCTTT. The complete variable domain, with remaining parts taken from reference TRBV28 and TRBJ1-1, reads DVKVTQSSRYLVKRTGEKVFLECVQDMDHENMFWYRQDPGLGLRLIYFSYDVKMKEKGDIPEGYSVSREKKERFSLILESASTNQTSMYLCASSSSGTIEAFFGQGTRLTVV.

On this clonotype: No conserved phenylalanine or tryptophan ends this CDR3, so it is likely a read error. The J gene is TRBJ2-2, the V gene TRBV7-3, with 10 bases fitting TRBD1. The CDR3 is 16 amino acids. Germline V gene lookup returns CDR1 SGHTA and CDR2 FQGTGA. The chain's CDR3 is CASSIGGTGDTGELFV. The CDR3 DNA follows: TGCGCCAGCAGTATAGGCGGGACAGGGGACACCGGGGAGCTGTTTGTT.

This clonotype is medium-sized. This chain connects TRBV2 to TRBJ2-5; 10 nucleotides align to TRBD2. Germline V lookup: CDR1 SNHLY, CDR2 FYNNEI. The CDR3 runs 12 residues. The trim removed 11 bases at V and 6 bases at J, leaving 6 bases unmatched. In nucleotides, the CDR3 is TGTGCCGCGCTAGCGGGAGAGAAGACCCAGTACTTC. Translating it yields CAALAGEKTQYF.

This clonotype is categorized as medium-sized. The V gene is TRBV4-1, the J gene TRBJ2-1; D remains unclear. Germline V lookup: CDR1 MGHRA, CDR2 YSYEKL. This CDR3 comprises 16 residues. The V and J ends lost 1 base and 2 bases respectively, with 12 bases between them. CDR3: CASSQVGRTAYNEQFF. In nucleotides, the CDR3 is TGCGCCAGCAGCCAAGTCGGACGGACGGCCTACAATGAGCAGTTCTTC.

In its sample, this clonotype was seen a few times. The chain links TRBV10-3 to TRBJ1-1; weak D call: TRBD1 (5 bases). There are 11 residues in the CDR3. Per the germline V gene, CDR1 is ENHRY and CDR2 is SYGVKD. The CDR3 DNA sequence: TGTCTCATCAGGGAGAACACTGAAGCTTTCTTT. It specifies CLIRENTEAFF.

This clonotype came up a few times. The genes are TRBV12-3 or TRBV12-4 and TRBJ2-1; TRBD2 aligns across 12 bases. The length of the CDR3 is 15 residues. V was pared by 5 bases and J by 7 bases, with 6 bases of the junction left unmatched. CDR3 DNA sequence: TGTGCCAGCAGTCTAATGGGGACTAGCGGGAATGAGCAGTTCTTC. The encoded protein is CASSLMGTSGNEQFF.

This clonotype is medium-sized within its sample. This CDR3 is CASGWGTEAFF. For the CDR3, the DNA is TGCGCCAGCGGGTGGGGCACTGAAGCTTTCTTT. The chain combines TRBV10-2 with TRBJ1-1; unclear D gene. CDR1 is WSHSY, CDR2 SAAADI, per germline. The CDR3 is 11 residues long. V was pared by 8 bases and J by 4 bases, with 8 bases between.

This clonotype was detected ten times or more. The CDR3 spells CASGGPYEQYF. For the CDR3, the DNA is TGTGCCAGCGGCGGGCCCTACGAGCAGTACTTC. The genes are TRBV27 and TRBJ2-7; D is possibly TRBD2 (5 bases). Trimming cost V 8 bases and J 2 bases, with 7 bases left between them. The CDR3 sequence is 11 residues long. CDR1 is MNHEY and CDR2 is SMNVEV in the germline V gene (reference sequence).

By share of the sample, this clonotype is medium-sized. J is TRBJ2-1 and V is TRBV20-1; tentatively, D is TRBD1 (6 bases). V was shortened by 3 bases and J by 8 bases, with 20 bases between the two germline ends. The V gene's germline CDR1 is DFQATT and CDR2 SNEGSKA (reference sequence). CDR3 length equals 15 residues. The CDR3 is CSASIPGTSGHEQFF. CDR3 nucleotides: TGCAGTGCTAGTATCCCCGGGACATCCGGCCATGAGCAGTTCTTC.

By share of the sample, this clonotype is medium-sized. The chain combines TRBV24-1 with TRBJ2-1, with unresolved D. V was cut by 3 bases and J by 7 bases, with 6 bases left in between. The CDR3 is 12 residues long. CDR1 and CDR2 (germline): KGHDR, SFDVKD. This CDR3 is CATSDGLNEQFF. The CDR3 DNA reads TGTGCCACCAGTGATGGCCTGAATGAGCAGTTCTTC.

This clonotype was seen more than once but under ten times. V gene TRBV7-6 combines with J gene TRBJ2-1; D gene ambiguous. The ends were cut back, 1 base at V and 13 bases at J, with 8 bases in the middle. CDR3 length equals 11 residues. The germline V gene has CDR1 SGHVS and CDR2 FNYEAQ. The CDR3 DNA sequence: TGTGCCAGCAGCTTAGGTCACGGACAGTTCTTC. Translated, it gives CASSLGHGQFF. Full variable domain (missing parts from reference TRBV7-6 and TRBJ2-1): GAGVSQSPRYKVTKRGQDVALRCDPISGHVSLYWYRQALGQGPEFLTYFNYEAQQDKSGLPNDRFSAERPEGSISTLTIQRTEQRDSAMYRCASSLGHGQFFGPGTRLTVL.

This chain joins TRBV12-3 or TRBV12-4 and TRBJ2-1; TRBD2 agrees at 11 bases. Trimming took 6 bases from V and 6 from J; bases not matched to a gene: 13. The CDR3 loop spans 17 amino acids. The chain's CDR3 is CASRPNIAGGSSNEQFF. As DNA, the CDR3 is TGTGCCAGCAGGCCAAATATAGCGGGAGGGTCGTCCAATGAGCAGTTCTTC.

The sample holds many counts of this clonotype. The chain uses TRBV28 and TRBJ2-7, with TRBD2 matching 8 bases. This CDR3 is 14 amino acids long. Germline V gene lookup returns CDR1 MDHEN and CDR2 SYDVKM. Trimming at V came to 5 bases and at J to 5 bases, leaving 8 bases not matched to a gene. DNA for the CDR3: TGTGCCAGCAGTCCCCGGGGGGGGCTACACGAGCAGTACTTC. This translates into CASSPRGGLHEQYF. The full variable domain, its missing parts supplied by reference TRBV28 and TRBJ2-7, is DVKVTQSSRYLVKRTGEKVFLECVQDMDHENMFWYRQDPGLGLRLIYFSYDVKMKEKGDIPEGYSVSREKKERFSLILESASTNQTSMYLCASSPRGGLHEQYFGPGTRLTVT.

In regard to this clonotype: A much larger clone lies a single base off, so this may be a read error. The CDR3 does not end in the conserved phenylalanine or tryptophan, so this is likely a read error. This chain links TRBV5-1 with TRBJ1-2; 11 positions agree with TRBD1. Unmatched junction bases numbered 6, after V lost 1 base and J lost 4 bases. Germline CDR1 SGHRS, CDR2 YFSETQ. This CDR3 is built from 16 residues. CDR3 bases: TGCGCCAGCAGCTTGAAGGGACAGGGGGACTTCTATGGCTACACCATC. As protein: CASSLKGQGDFYGYTI.

This clonotype was seen ten or more times. The CDR3 here is CASSQEGETRYEQYF. The CDR3 DNA sequence: TGTGCCAGCAGCCAAGAGGGGGAAACGCGCTACGAGCAGTACTTC. The rearrangement uses TRBV4-2 and TRBJ2-7; D may match TRBD1 or TRBD2 (5 bases each). V lost 0 bases, J lost 3 bases, and 12 bases lay in between. Germline-derived CDR1 and CDR2 are LGHNA and YNFKEQ. CDR3 length equals 15 residues.

This clonotype is medium-sized in the sample. The chain joins TRBV6-5 to TRBJ1-1; D remains ambiguous. CDR1 MNHEY and CDR2 SVGAGI come from the germline V gene. The V end was cut by 8 bases, the J end by 5 bases, with 12 bases between. The length of the CDR3 is 12 residues. Written as DNA, the CDR3 is TGTGCCAGCGGCCGACCGAAAACTGAAGCTTTCTTT. Encoded protein: CASGRPKTEAFF.

This clonotype occurred many times. The chain links TRBV5-5 to TRBJ1-1, with D possibly being TRBD1 (6 bases). Looked up from germline, CDR1 is SGHKS and CDR2 is YYEKEE (reference sequence). V lost 4 bases, J lost 3 bases, and 13 bases lay in between. The CDR3 runs to 14 residues. The CDR3 loop is CASSVGQRYTEAFF. Written as DNA, the CDR3 is TGTGCCAGCAGCGTTGGACAGAGATACACTGAAGCTTTCTTT. The complete variable domain, with remaining parts taken from reference TRBV5-5 and TRBJ1-1, reads DAGVTQSPTHLIKTRGQQVTLRCSPISGHKSVSWYQQVLGQGPQFIFQYYEKEERGRGNFPDRFSARQFPNYSSELNVNALLLGDSALYLCASSVGQRYTEAFFGQGTRLTVV.

This clonotype was found many times. This chain joins TRBV12-3 or TRBV12-4 and TRBJ2-5; D assignment may be TRBD1 or TRBD2 (5 bases each). The CDR3 loop spans 16 amino acids. V was clipped by 6 bases and J by 2 bases, with 19 bases between them. This CDR3 reads CASSAMGVPSQETQYF. The CDR3 DNA sequence: TGTGCCAGCAGCGCCATGGGGGTCCCCTCTCAAGAGACCCAGTACTTC.

About this clonotype itself: A read error is likely, as this CDR3 ends without the conserved phenylalanine or tryptophan. No DNA is shown, since the ends of the CDR3 on it are uncertain; the CDR3 is the one TCRdb lists. The rearrangement joins TRBV7-9 to TRBJ2-1. In germline, CDR1 is SEHNR, CDR2 FQNEAQ (reference sequence). The CDR3 totals 16 residues, both ends included. The CDR3 protein is CASSLETETFVDEQLL.